Included here is one T cell receptor beta chain sequence, with context. The CDR3 length is 13 residues. Germline V gene lookup returns CDR1 KGHDR and CDR2 SFDVKD. The V end was cut by 2 bases, the J end by 8 bases, with 11 bases between. The data were obtained in a study of blood T cell repertoires in COVID-19. The protocol was immunoSEQ multiplex PCR, while the TCRdb copy is restricted to in-frame clones and leaves out a portion. Of about 50,000 clones listed, approximately 89% are singletons. This sequence was found in a man between 60 and 75 years old with active or convalescent COVID-19. The genes are TRBV24-1 and TRBJ1-1; D uncertain. Sample: peripheral blood. The CDR3 bases are TGTGCCACCAGTGATTCCAACACCCACGAAGCTTTCTTT. Translation gives CATSDSNTHEAFF.